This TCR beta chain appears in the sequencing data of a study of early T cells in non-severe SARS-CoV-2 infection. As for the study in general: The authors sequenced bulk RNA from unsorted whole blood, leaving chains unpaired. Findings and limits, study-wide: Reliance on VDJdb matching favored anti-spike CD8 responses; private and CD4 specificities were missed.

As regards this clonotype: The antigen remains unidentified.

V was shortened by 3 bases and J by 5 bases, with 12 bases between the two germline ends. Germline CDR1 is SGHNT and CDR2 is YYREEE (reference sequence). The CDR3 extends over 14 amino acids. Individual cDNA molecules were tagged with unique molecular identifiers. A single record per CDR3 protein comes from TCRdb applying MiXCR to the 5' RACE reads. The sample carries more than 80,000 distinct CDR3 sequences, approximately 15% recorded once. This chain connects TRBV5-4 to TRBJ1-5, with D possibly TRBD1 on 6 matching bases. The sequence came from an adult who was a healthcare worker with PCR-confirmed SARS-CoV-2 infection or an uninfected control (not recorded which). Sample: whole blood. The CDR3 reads CASSSGGPDQPQHF. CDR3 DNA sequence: TGTGCCAGCAGCTCGGGGGGCCCAGATCAGCCCCAGCATTTT.